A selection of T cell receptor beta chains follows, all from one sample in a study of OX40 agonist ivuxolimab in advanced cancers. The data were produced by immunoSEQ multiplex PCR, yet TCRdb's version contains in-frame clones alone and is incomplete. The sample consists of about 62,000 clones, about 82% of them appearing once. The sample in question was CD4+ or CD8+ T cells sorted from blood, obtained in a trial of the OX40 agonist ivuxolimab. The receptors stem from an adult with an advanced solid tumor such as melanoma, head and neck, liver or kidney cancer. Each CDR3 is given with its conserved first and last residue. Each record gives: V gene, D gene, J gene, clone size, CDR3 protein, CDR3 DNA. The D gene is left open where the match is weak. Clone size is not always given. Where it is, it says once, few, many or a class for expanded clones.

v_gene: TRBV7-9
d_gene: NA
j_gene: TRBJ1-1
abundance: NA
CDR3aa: CASSLAESGRETEAFF
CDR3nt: TGTGCCAGCAGCTTAGCGGAGTCGGGCAGGGAAACTGAAGCTTTCTTT

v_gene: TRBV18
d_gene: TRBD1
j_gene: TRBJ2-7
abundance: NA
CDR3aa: CASSYRGQEEQYF
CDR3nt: TGTGCCAGCTCATACAGGGGGCAAGAGGAGCAGTACTTC

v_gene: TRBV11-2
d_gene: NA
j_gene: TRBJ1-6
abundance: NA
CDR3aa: CASSLGGRGLGSPLHF
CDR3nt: TGTGCCAGCAGCTTAGGGGGCCGGGGCCTCGGGTCACCCCTCCACTTT

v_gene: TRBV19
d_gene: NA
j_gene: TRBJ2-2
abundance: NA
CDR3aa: CASTPERPGQGTGELFF
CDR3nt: TGTGCCAGTACCCCCGAACGGCCGGGACAAGGCACCGGGGAGCTGTTTTTT

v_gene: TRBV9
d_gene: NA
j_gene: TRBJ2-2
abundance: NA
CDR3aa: CASSERGEDTGELFF
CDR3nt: TGTGCCAGCAGCGAGAGGGGGGAGGACACCGGGGAGCTGTTTTTT

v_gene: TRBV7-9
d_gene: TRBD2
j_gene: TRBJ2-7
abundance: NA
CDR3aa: CASRPSGTRPEQYF
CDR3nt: TGTGCCAGCAGGCCTAGCGGGACGCGCCCAGAGCAGTACTTC

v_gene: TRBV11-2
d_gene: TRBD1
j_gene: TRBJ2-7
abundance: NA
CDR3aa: CASTKELTGGEQYF
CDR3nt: TGTGCCAGCACCAAAGAATTGACAGGGGGCGAGCAGTACTTC

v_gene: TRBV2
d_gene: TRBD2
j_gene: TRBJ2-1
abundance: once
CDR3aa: CASSEVGGGGAFF
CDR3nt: TGTGCCAGCAGTGAAGTAGGCGGGGGGGGTGCGTTCTTC

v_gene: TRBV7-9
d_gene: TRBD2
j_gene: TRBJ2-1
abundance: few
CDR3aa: CASSSLSSGSYEQFF
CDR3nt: TGTGCCAGCAGCTCCCTGAGTAGCGGGAGTTATGAGCAGTTCTTC

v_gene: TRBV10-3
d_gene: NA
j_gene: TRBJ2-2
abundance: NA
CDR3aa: CAISDRGASNTGELFF
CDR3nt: TGTGCCATCAGTGACCGGGGGGCATCAAACACCGGGGAGCTGTTTTTT

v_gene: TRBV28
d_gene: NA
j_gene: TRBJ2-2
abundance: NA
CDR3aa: CATRPEGRMNGELFF
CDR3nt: TGTGCCACCCGGCCGGAGGGGCGCATGAACGGGGAGCTGTTTTTT

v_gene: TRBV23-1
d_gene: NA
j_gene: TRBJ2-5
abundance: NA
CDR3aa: CASTHTETQYF
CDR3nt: TGCGCCAGCACGCACACAGAGACCCAGTACTTC

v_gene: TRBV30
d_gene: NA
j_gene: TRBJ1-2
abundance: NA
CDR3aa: CAWSVRDMIYGYTF
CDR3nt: TGTGCCTGGAGTGTAAGGGACATGATCTATGGCTACACCTTC

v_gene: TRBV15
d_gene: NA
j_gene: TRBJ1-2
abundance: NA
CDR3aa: CATSRDNYGYTF
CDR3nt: TGTGCCACCAGCAGGGACAACTATGGCTACACCTTC

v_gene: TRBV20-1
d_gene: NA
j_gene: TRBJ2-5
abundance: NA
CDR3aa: CSADEEETQYF
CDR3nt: TGCAGTGCTGACGAGGAAGAGACCCAGTACTTC

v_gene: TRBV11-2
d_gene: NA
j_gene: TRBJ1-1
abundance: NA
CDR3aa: CASSSLSGAHGETEAFF
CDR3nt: TGTGCCAGCAGCTCCCTCTCAGGGGCGCATGGGGAGACTGAAGCTTTCTTT

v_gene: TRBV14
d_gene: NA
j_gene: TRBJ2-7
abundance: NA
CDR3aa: CASSQDLSPGYSYEQYF
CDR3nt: TGTGCCAGCAGCCAAGATTTGTCCCCTGGCTATTCCTACGAGCAGTACTTC

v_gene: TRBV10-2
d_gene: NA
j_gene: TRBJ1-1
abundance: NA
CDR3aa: CASSAGVSEAFF
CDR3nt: TGCGCCAGCAGTGCTGGGGTGAGTGAAGCTTTCTTT

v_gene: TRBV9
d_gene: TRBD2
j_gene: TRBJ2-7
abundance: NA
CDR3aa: CASSVEGSGPYEQYF
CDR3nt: TGTGCCAGCAGCGTAGAGGGTAGCGGGCCCTACGAGCAGTACTTC

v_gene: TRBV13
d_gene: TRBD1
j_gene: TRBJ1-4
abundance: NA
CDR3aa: CASSVIDRAEKLFF
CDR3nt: TGTGCCAGCAGCGTAATCGACAGGGCTGAAAAACTGTTTTTT

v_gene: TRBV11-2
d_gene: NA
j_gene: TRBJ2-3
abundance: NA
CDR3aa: CASSLEVLTDTQYF
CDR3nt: TGTGCCAGCAGCTTAGAGGTATTGACAGATACGCAGTATTTT

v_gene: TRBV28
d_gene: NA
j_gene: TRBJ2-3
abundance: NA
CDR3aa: CASINFLKTQYF
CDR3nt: TGTGCCAGCATCAACTTTTTGAAGACGCAGTATTTT

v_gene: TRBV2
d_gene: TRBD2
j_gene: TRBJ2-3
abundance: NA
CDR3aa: CAGSGSTDTQYF
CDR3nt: TGTGCCGGGAGCGGGAGTACAGATACGCAGTATTTT

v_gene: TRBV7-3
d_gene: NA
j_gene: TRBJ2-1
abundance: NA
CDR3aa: CASSFLPTRTDEQFF
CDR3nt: TGTGCCAGCAGTTTTCTCCCGACTAGAACCGATGAGCAGTTCTTC